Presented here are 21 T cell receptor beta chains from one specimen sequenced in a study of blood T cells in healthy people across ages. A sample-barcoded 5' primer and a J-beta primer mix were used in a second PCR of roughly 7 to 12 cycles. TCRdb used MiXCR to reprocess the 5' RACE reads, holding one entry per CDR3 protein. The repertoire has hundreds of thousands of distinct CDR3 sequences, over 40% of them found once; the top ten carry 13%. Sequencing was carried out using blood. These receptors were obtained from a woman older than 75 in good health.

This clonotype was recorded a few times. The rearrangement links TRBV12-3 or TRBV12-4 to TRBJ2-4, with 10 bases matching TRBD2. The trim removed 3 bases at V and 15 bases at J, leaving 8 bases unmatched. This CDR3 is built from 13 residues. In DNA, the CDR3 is TGTGCCAGCAGTTTCCAGGGACTAGCGAGGGGGTACTTC. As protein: CASSFQGLARGYF.

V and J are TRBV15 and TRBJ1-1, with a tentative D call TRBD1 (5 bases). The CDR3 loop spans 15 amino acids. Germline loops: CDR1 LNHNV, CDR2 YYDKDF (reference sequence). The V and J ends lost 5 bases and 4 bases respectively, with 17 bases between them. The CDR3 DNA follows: TGTGCCACCAGCCAAATCCCCGGACACATCACTGAAGCTTTCTTT. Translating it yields CATSQIPGHITEAFF.

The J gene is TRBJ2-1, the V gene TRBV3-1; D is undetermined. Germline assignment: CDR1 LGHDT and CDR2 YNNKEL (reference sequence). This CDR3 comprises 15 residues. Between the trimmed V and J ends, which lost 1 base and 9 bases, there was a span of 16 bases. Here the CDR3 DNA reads TGTGCCAGCAGCCAAGTAGAAGGTTCTTATGCTGAGCAGTTCTTC. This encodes CASSQVEGSYAEQFF.

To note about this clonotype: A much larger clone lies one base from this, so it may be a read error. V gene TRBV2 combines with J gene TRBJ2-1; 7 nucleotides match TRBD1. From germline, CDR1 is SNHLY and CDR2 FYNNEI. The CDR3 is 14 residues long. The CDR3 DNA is TGTGCCAGCAGGGTGACAGGGCCTGACAAGGAGCAGTTCTTC. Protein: CASRVTGPDKEQFF.

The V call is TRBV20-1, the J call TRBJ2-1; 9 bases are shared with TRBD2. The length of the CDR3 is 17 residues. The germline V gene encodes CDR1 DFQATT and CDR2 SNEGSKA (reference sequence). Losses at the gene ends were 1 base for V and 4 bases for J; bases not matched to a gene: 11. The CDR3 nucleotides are TGCAGTGCTAGAGCCCTTCGGGCTAGCGGGACGTACAATGAGCAGTTCTTC. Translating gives CSARALRASGTYNEQFF.

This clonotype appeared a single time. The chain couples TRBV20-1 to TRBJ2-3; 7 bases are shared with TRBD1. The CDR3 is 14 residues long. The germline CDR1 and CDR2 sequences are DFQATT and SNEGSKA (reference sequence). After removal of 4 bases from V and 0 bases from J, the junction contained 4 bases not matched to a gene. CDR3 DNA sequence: TGCAGTGCTATAGGGGGCTCTAGCACAGATACGCAGTATTTT. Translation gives CSAIGGSSTDTQYF.

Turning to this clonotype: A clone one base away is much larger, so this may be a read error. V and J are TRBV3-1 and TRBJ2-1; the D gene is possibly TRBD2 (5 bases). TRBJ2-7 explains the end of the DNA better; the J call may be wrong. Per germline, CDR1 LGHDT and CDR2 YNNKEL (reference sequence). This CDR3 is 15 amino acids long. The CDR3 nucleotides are TGTGCCAGCAGCCAAGATAGCGAACCCTACAATGAGCAGTACTTC. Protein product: CASSQDSEPYNEQYF.

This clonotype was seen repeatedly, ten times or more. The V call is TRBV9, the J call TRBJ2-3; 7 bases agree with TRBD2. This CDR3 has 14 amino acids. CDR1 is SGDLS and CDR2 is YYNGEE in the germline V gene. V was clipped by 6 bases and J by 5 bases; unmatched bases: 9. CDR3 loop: CASTKLAVKDTQYF. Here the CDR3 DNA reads TGTGCCAGCACCAAGCTAGCGGTAAAAGATACGCAGTATTTT.

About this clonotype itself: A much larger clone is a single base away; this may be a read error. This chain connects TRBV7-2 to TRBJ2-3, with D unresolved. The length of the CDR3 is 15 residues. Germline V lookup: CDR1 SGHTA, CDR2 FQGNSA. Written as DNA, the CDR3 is TGTGCCAGCAGCCCCCGTACGTGGGCCACAGCTACGCAGTATTTT. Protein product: CASSPRTWATATQYF.

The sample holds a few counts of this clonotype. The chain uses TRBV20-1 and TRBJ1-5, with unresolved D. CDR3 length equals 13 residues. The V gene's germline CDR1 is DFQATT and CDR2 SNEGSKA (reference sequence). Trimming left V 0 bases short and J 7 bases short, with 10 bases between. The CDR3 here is CSARDTSGQPQHF. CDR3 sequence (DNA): TGCAGTGCTAGAGATACCAGCGGACAGCCCCAGCATTTT.

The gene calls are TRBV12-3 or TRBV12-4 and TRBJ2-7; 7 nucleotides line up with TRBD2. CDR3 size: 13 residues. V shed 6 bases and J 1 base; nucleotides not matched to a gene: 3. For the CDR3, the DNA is TGTGCCAGCAGACGAGCGGGATCCTACGAGCAGTACTTC. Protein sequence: CASRRAGSYEQYF.

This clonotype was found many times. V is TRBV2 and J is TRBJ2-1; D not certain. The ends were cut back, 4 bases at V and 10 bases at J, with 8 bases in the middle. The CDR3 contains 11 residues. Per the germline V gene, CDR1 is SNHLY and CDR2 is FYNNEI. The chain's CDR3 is CASSGAKEQFF. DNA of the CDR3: TGTGCCAGCAGTGGGGCTAAAGAGCAGTTCTTC.

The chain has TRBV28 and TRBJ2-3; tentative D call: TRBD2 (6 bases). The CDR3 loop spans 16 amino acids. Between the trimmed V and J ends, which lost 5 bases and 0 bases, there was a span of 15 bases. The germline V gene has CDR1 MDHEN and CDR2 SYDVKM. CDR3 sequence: CASSTQTSGSTDTQYF. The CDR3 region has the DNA TGTGCCAGCAGTACTCAGACTAGTGGGAGCACAGATACGCAGTATTTT.

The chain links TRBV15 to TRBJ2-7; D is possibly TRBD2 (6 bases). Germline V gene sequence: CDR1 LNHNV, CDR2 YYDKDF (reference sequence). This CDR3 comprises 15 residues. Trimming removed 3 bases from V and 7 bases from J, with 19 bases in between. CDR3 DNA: TGTGCCACCAGCAGGGACCCTCATTCGGGAGATGAGCAGTACTTC. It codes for CATSRDPHSGDEQYF.

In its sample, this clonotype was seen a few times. CDR3 in amino acids: CASSFLRDTNSPLHF. In DNA, the CDR3 is TGTGCCAGCAGCTTTCTCAGGGATACTAATTCACCCCTCCACTTT. The genes are TRBV7-9 and TRBJ1-6; possibly TRBD1 for D (5 bases). The CDR3 loop spans 15 amino acids. V lost 3 bases and J lost 6, with 12 bases in between. Germline CDR1 is SEHNR and CDR2 is FQNEAQ (reference sequence).

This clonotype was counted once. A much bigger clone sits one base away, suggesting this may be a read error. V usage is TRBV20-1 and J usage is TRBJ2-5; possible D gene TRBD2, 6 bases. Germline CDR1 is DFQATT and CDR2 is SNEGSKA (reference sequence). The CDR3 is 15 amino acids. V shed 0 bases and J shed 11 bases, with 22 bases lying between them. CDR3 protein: CSARDGRSSYNEQYF. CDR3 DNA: TGCAGTGCTAGAGATGGGAGGTCCTCCTACAATGAGCAGTACTTC.

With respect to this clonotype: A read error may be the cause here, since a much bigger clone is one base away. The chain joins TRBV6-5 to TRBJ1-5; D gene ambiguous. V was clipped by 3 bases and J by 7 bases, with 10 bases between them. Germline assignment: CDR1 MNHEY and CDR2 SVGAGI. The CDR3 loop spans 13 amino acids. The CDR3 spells CASSYQRDQPQHF. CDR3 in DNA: TGTGCCAGCAGTTATCAGAGAGACCAGCCCCAGCATTTT.

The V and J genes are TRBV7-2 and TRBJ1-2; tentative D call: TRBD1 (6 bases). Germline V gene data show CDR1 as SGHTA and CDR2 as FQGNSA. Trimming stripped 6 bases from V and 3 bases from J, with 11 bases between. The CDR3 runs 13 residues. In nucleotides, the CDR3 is TGTGCCAGCAGAACGACAGGAGACTATGGCTACACCTTC. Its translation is CASRTTGDYGYTF.

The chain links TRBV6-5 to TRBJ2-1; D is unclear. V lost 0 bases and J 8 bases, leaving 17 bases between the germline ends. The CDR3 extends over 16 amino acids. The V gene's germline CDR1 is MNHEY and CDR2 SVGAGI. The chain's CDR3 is CASSYSEQFYPDEQFF. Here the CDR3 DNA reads TGTGCCAGCAGTTACTCTGAGCAGTTTTATCCGGATGAGCAGTTCTTC.

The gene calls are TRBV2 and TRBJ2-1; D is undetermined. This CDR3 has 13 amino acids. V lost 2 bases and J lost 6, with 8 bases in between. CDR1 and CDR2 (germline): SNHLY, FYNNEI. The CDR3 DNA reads TGTGCCAGCAGTGAATGGTTTTCCAATGAGCAGTTCTTC. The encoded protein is CASSEWFSNEQFF. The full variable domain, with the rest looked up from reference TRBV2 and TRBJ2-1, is EPEVTQTPSHQVTQMGQEVILRCVPISNHLYFYWYRQILGQKVEFLVSFYNNEISEKSEIFDDQFSVERPDGSNFTLKIRSTKLEDSAMYFCASSEWFSNEQFFGPGTRLTVL.

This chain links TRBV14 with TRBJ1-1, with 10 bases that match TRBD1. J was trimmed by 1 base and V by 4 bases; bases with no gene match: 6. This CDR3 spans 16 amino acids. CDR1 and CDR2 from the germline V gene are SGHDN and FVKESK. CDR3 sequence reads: CASSPRTGGPNTEAFF. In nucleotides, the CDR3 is TGTGCCAGCAGCCCTCGGACAGGGGGACCGAACACTGAAGCTTTCTTT.